The 28 T cell receptor beta chains given below trace back to one sample, sequenced in a study of long-term antiretroviral therapy in people with HIV. The run of the v3.0 immunoSEQ assay was at survey level. The table came from immunoSEQ multiplex PCR; TCRdb's copy has only in-frame clones and leaves some out. Counted here are about 20,000 clones, 76% occurring once; the ten biggest clones make up over 14%. The material was unsorted PBMCs, obtained about 2.6 years before starting antiretroviral therapy. All receptors derive from a woman in her 50s with HIV.

The chain has TRBV7-2 and TRBJ2-7; 14 bases are a match to TRBD2. V gave up 5 bases and J gave up 3 bases; unmatched junction bases: 6. The V gene's germline CDR1 is SGHTA and CDR2 FQGNSA. The CDR3 totals 16 residues. CDR3 in amino acids: CASSLGLAGASYEQYF. DNA for the CDR3: TGTGCCAGCAGCCTGGGACTAGCGGGGGCCAGCTACGAGCAGTACTTC.

This clone was observed a single time. The rearrangement links TRBV7-9 to TRBJ2-3; D is unclear. Germline V gives CDR1 SEHNR, CDR2 FQNEAQ (reference sequence). V lost 4 bases, J lost 4 bases, and 9 bases lay in between. The CDR3 consists of 13 residues. CDR3 sequence (DNA): TGTGCCAGCAGCTCCATTCCAGCAGATACGCAGTATTTT. It encodes CASSSIPADTQYF.

This sequence joins TRBV14 and TRBJ2-3, with D tentatively TRBD1 (6 bases). Trimming took off 0 bases at V and 4 bases at J, with 11 bases between the two ends. The CDR3 loop spans 15 amino acids. Germline CDR1 reads SGHDN; CDR2 reads FVKESK. Here the CDR3 reads CASSQETGRPDTQYF. CDR3 nucleotides: TGTGCCAGCAGCCAAGAAACAGGGCGTCCAGATACGCAGTATTTT.

The chain has TRBV10-3 and TRBJ1-1; D unclear. The CDR3 runs 13 residues. Per the germline V gene, CDR1 is ENHRY and CDR2 is SYGVKD. V gave up 3 bases and J gave up 6 bases, with 11 bases separating them. CDR3 loop: CAISERESAEAFF. The CDR3 bases are TGTGCCATCAGTGAAAGAGAATCGGCTGAAGCTTTCTTT.

This clone was counted a single time. The CDR3 protein is CASTLAGLTQETQYF. CDR3 coding DNA: TGTGCCAGCACCCTAGCTGGGCTAACTCAAGAGACCCAGTACTTC. The chain links TRBV9 to TRBJ2-5, with D tentatively TRBD2 (5 bases). Trimming cost V 6 bases and J 2 bases, with 17 bases left between them. Germline loops: CDR1 SGDLS, CDR2 YYNGEE. This CDR3 comprises 15 residues.

This chain uses TRBV28 with TRBJ1-2; no clear D gene. The germline V and J ends were trimmed by 3 bases and 10 bases, with 15 bases remaining between them. This CDR3 has 13 residues. Germline V gene lookup returns CDR1 MDHEN and CDR2 SYDVKM. The CDR3 DNA reads as TGTGCCAGCAGTTTGGTCAGTCTTATGGACTACACCTTC. It yields the protein CASSLVSLMDYTF.

This clone was counted only a few times. J is TRBJ2-2 and V is TRBV9; TRBD1 is a possible D gene (6 bases). V was clipped by 4 bases and J by 6 bases, with 19 bases between them. The CDR3 totals 16 residues. Per the germline V gene, CDR1 is SGDLS and CDR2 is YYNGEE. The CDR3: CASSYGNRAPPGELFF. The DNA for the CDR3 is TGTGCCAGCAGCTATGGAAACAGGGCCCCACCCGGGGAGCTGTTTTTT.

The chain employs TRBV6-5 and TRBJ1-2; 7 positions agree with TRBD1. Germline V CDR1 and CDR2: MNHEY, SVGAGI. CDR3 size: 13 residues. Losses at the gene ends were 4 bases for V and 5 bases for J; bases not matched to a gene: 4. CDR3 sequence (DNA): TGTGCCAGCAGTTTAACAGGGGATTATGGCTACACCTTC. Its translation: CASSLTGDYGYTF.

The chain has TRBV9 and TRBJ1-3; D perhaps matches TRBD1 (6 bases). The CDR3 contains 16 residues. Germline V gene data show CDR1 as SGDLS and CDR2 as YYNGEE. V gave up 1 base and J gave up 1 base, with 12 bases separating them. This CDR3 is CASSVSGQRSGNTIYF. DNA of the CDR3: TGTGCCAGCAGCGTATCCGGACAGAGGTCTGGAAACACCATATATTTT.

About this clone: This likely stems from a read error, as it lies one base from a far larger clone. The chain recombines TRBV6-5 with TRBJ1-5, with a tentative D call TRBD1 (5 bases). Trimming left V 4 bases short and J 0 bases short, with 7 bases between. There are 14 residues in the CDR3. From germline, CDR1 is MNHEY and CDR2 SVGAGI. The CDR3: CASSSGYSNQPQHF. The CDR3, as DNA: TGTGCCAGCAGTTCAGGGTATAGCAATCAGCCCCAGCATTTT.

The gene calls are TRBV4-1 and TRBJ2-5, with 11 bases fitting TRBD2. V was clipped by 4 bases and J by 5 bases; unmatched bases: 9. Germline V gives CDR1 MGHRA, CDR2 YSYEKL. This CDR3 is built from 16 residues. The CDR3 DNA sequence: TGCGCCAGCAGCCCGCGGACACTAGCGGGGGTCGAGACCCAGTACTTC. Translated: CASSPRTLAGVETQYF.

The rearrangement joins TRBV10-3 to TRBJ2-7; D remains ambiguous. Germline CDR1 and CDR2: ENHRY and SYGVKD. The CDR3 loop spans 11 amino acids. V was clipped by 4 bases and J by 3 bases, with 4 bases between them. CDR3 coding DNA: TGTGCCATCAGTGCGGGCTACGAGCAGTACGTC. Its protein is CAISAGYEQYV.

Relative to its sample, this clone is medium-sized. The chain couples TRBV19 to TRBJ1-2, with D tentatively TRBD1 (5 bases). The CDR3 has 13 amino acids. Germline CDR1 and CDR2: LNHDA and SQIVND (reference sequence). The V and J ends lost 5 bases and 4 bases respectively, with 11 bases between them. In DNA, the CDR3 is TGTGCCAGTAGTCCTGGCAGGGTCTATGGCTACACCTTC. It yields the protein CASSPGRVYGYTF.

The chain joins TRBV15 to TRBJ2-5; TRBD2 aligns across 13 bases. The CDR3 totals 17 residues. Germline CDR1 reads LNHNV; CDR2 reads YYDKDF (reference sequence). The ends lost 6 bases at V and 5 bases at J; junction bases unmatched: 12. In nucleotides, the CDR3 is TGTGCCACCAGAAATCAGTGGACTAGCGGGGGCAGGGAGACCCAGTACTTC. It codes for CATRNQWTSGGRETQYF.

As DNA, the CDR3 is TGTGCCAGCAGGCCCCTTCGGATCAGGGGCCCAGATACGCAGTATTTT. Translation gives CASRPLRIRGPDTQYF. This chain connects TRBV7-6 to TRBJ2-3; D might be TRBD1 (6 bases). There are 16 residues in the CDR3. Germline values: CDR1 SGHVS, CDR2 FNYEAQ. V was shortened by 6 bases and J by 4 bases, with 20 bases between the two germline ends.

The chain recombines TRBV27 with TRBJ2-7; 13 positions match TRBD2. Looked up from germline, CDR1 is MNHEY and CDR2 is SMNVEV (reference sequence). Trimming took 8 bases from V and 6 from J; bases not matched to a gene: 13. CDR3 length equals 16 residues. CDR3 sequence (DNA): TGTGCCAGCCGCACCCTAACTAGCGGGGGGGCCGGCGAGCAGTACGTC. Translated: CASRTLTSGGAGEQYV.

V is TRBV27 and J is TRBJ1-1; possibly TRBD1 for D (5 bases). V lost 8 bases and J 1 base, leaving 14 bases between the germline ends. Germline CDR1 and CDR2: MNHEY and SMNVEV (reference sequence). The CDR3 length is 14 residues. The DNA of the CDR3 is TGTGCCAGCGGAGAAGGGACGGGGAACACTGAAGCTTTCTTT. It translates to CASGEGTGNTEAFF.

The chain carries TRBV4-2 and TRBJ1-5, with a tentative D call TRBD1 (6 bases). With 0 bases removed from V and 7 bases from J, the gap between germline ends came to 16 bases. Germline V gene data show CDR1 as LGHNA and CDR2 as YNFKEQ. This CDR3 has 16 amino acids. CDR3 DNA: TGTGCCAGCAGCCAAGAGGTCCGGGGGGCCGGGCAGCCCCAGCATTTT. It is translated as CASSQEVRGAGQPQHF.

This clone has more than one count but fewer than ten. The chain employs TRBV5-5 and TRBJ1-2; no clear D. Per the germline V gene, CDR1 is SGHKS and CDR2 is YYEKEE (reference sequence). This CDR3 is built from 13 residues. Trimming left V 0 bases short and J 0 bases short, with 3 bases between. The CDR3 here is CASSLGSNYGYTF. CDR3 bases: TGTGCCAGCAGCTTGGGGTCTAACTATGGCTACACCTTC.

There are a few counts of this clone. This rearrangement joins TRBV27 to TRBJ1-2; 9 nucleotides line up with TRBD1. With 5 bases clipped from V and 5 bases from J, the junction kept 9 bases outside the gene matches. Germline V CDR1 and CDR2: MNHEY, SMNVEV (reference sequence). The CDR3 loop spans 15 amino acids. CDR3 bases: TGTGCCAGCAGTACGACAGGGGGGGATATATATGGCTACACCTTC. Protein product: CASSTTGGDIYGYTF.

This clone was detected only once. The chain recombines TRBV30 with TRBJ2-5; 11 positions agree with TRBD2. Germline V gene data show CDR1 as GTSNPN and CDR2 as SVGIG (reference sequence). J gave up 5 bases and V 1 base, and 6 bases lay outside the gene matches. The CDR3 loop spans 15 amino acids. Here the CDR3 reads CAWSGLAGGLETQYF. The CDR3 DNA sequence: TGTGCCTGGAGTGGGCTAGCGGGGGGTTTGGAGACCCAGTACTTC.

The chain combines TRBV19 with TRBJ1-1; 8 bases are a match to TRBD1. Germline CDR1 and CDR2: LNHDA and SQIVND (reference sequence). V shed 10 bases and J 0 bases; nucleotides not matched to a gene: 7. CDR3 length: 14 residues. CDR3 loop: CATGTGPMNTEAFF. The CDR3 DNA reads as TGTGCCACCGGGACAGGCCCCATGAACACTGAAGCTTTCTTT.

The V and J genes are TRBV19 and TRBJ2-3; 7 bases are a match to TRBD1. This CDR3 is built from 15 residues. V lost 1 base and J lost 4; bases outside the gene matches: 5. Germline values: CDR1 LNHDA, CDR2 SQIVND (reference sequence). CDR3 region: CASSIGQGGSDTQYF. The CDR3 DNA sequence: TGTGCCAGTAGTATAGGACAGGGCGGATCAGATACGCAGTATTTT.

This clone appeared a few times. The chain uses TRBV7-6 and TRBJ2-3, with 13 nucleotides matching TRBD2. The V segment lost 3 bases and the J segment 4 bases; nucleotides outside the gene matches: 7. This CDR3 spans 17 amino acids. In germline, CDR1 is SGHVS, CDR2 FNYEAQ. As DNA, the CDR3 is TGTGCCAGCAGCTTGAGACTAGCGGGGGGCGTTCCAGATACGCAGTATTTT. Amino acid sequence: CASSLRLAGGVPDTQYF. The full variable domain, in which reference TRBV7-6 and TRBJ2-3 provide the parts outside the CDR3, is GAGVSQSPRYKVTKRGQDVALRCDPISGHVSLYWYRQALGQGPEFLTYFNYEAQQDKSGLPNDRFSAERPEGSISTLTIQRTEQRDSAMYRCASSLRLAGGVPDTQYFGPGTRLTVL.

The genes are TRBV6-5 and TRBJ1-2; D is undetermined. Germline assignment: CDR1 MNHEY and CDR2 SVGAGI. V shed 6 bases and J shed 4 bases, with 6 bases lying between them. The CDR3 is 11 residues long. DNA for the CDR3: TGTGCCAGCAGCCCGAGCTATGGCTACACCTTC. This encodes CASSPSYGYTF.

V is TRBV6-1 and J is TRBJ2-7; 11 positions agree with TRBD1. The CDR3 has 16 residues. Germline CDR1 reads MNHNS; CDR2 reads SASEGT. The junction had 7 bases not matched to a gene; V was cut back by 2 bases and J by 4 bases. CDR3 coding DNA: TGTGCCAGCAGTGAAAGGATAGGGACAGGGGGGTACGAGCAGTACTTC. Its protein product is CASSERIGTGGYEQYF.

The rearrangement links TRBV27 to TRBJ1-2; tentatively, D is TRBD1 (5 bases). The ends were cut back, 2 bases at V and 4 bases at J, with 11 bases in the middle. Germline V lookup: CDR1 MNHEY, CDR2 SMNVEV (reference sequence). CDR3 size: 14 residues. CDR3 nucleotides: TGTGCCAGCAGTTTACAGGGTCGGGGCTATGGCTACACCTTC. Its translation is CASSLQGRGYGYTF.

V gene TRBV19 combines with J gene TRBJ2-3, with a tentative D call TRBD1 (6 bases). V gave up 7 bases and J gave up 2 bases, with 13 bases separating them. CDR1 is LNHDA, CDR2 SQIVND, per germline (reference sequence). This CDR3 has 14 residues. For the CDR3, the DNA is TGTGCCAGTAACGCGCCAGGGGACACAGATACGCAGTATTTT. Translation gives CASNAPGDTDTQYF.